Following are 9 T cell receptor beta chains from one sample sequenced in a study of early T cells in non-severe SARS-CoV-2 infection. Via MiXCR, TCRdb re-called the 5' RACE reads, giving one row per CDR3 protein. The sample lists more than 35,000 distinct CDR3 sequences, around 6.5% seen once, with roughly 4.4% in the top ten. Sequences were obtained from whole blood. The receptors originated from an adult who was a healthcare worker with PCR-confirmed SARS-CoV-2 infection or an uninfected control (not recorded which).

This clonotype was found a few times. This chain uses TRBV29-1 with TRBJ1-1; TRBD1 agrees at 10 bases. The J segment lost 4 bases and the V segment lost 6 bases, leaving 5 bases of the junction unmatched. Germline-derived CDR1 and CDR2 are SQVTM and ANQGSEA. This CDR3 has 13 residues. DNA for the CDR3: TGCAGCGTAAGGACAGGGGGGGGCACTGAAGCTTTCTTT. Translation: CSVRTGGGTEAFF.

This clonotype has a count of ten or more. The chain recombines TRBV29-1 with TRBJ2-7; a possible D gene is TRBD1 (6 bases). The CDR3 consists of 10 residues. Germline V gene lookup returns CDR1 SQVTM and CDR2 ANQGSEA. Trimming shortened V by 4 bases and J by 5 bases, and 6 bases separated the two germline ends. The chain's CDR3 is CSVAGDEQYF. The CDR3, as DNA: TGCAGCGTTGCAGGGGACGAGCAGTACTTC.

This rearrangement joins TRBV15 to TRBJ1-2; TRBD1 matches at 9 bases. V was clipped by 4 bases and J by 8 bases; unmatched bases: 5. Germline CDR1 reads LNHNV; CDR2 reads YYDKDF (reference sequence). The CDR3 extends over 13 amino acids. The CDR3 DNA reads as TGTGCCACCAGCAAGGGACAGGGTCTCGGCTACACCTTC. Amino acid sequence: CATSKGQGLGYTF.

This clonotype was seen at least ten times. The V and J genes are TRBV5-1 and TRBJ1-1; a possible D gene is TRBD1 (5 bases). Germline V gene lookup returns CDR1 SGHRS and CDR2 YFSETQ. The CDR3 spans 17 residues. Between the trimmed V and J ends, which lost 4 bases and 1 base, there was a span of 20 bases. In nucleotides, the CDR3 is TGCGCCAGCAGCCCTCGGACACTGGAAACTCCGAACACTGAAGCTTTCTTT. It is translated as CASSPRTLETPNTEAFF.

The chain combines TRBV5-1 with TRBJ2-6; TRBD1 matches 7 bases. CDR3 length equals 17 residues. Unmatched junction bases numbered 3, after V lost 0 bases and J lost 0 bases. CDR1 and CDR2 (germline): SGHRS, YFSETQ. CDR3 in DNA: TGCGCCAGCAGCTTGGGGGGACAGAGCTCTGGGGCCAACGTCCTGACTTTC. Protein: CASSLGGQSSGANVLTF.

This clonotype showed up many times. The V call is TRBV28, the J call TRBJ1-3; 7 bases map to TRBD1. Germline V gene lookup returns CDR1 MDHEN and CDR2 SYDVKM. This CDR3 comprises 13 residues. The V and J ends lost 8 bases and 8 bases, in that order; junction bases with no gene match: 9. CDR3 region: CASFNGGQDTIYF. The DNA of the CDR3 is TGTGCCAGCTTCAATGGCGGACAGGACACCATATATTTT. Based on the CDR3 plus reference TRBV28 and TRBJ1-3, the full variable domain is DVKVTQSSRYLVKRTGEKVFLECVQDMDHENMFWYRQDPGLGLRLIYFSYDVKMKEKGDIPEGYSVSREKKERFSLILESASTNQTSMYLCASFNGGQDTIYFGEGSWLTVV.

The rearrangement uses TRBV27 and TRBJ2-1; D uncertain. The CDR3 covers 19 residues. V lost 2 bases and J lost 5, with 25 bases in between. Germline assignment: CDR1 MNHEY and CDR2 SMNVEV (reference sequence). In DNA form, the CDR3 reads TGTGCCAGCAGTTTAGGCCATACCTCGAGCCCAGTAATTGACAATGAGCAGTTCTTC. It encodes CASSLGHTSSPVIDNEQFF.

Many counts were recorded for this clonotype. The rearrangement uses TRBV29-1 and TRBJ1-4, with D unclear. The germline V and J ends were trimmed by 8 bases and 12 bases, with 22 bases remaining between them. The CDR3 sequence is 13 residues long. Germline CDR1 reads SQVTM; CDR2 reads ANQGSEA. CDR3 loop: CSSTTGPTSQLFF. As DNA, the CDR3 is TGCAGCTCCACCACGGGCCCCACTAGTCAACTGTTTTTT.

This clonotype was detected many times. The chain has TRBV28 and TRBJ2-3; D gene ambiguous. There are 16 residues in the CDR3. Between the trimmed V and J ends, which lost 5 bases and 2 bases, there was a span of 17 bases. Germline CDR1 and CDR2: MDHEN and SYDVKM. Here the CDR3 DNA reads TGTGCCAGCAGTCTCCGGACCGCCGCGGTCACAGATACGCAGTATTTT. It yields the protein CASSLRTAAVTDTQYF. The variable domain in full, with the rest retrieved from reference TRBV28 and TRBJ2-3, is DVKVTQSSRYLVKRTGEKVFLECVQDMDHENMFWYRQDPGLGLRLIYFSYDVKMKEKGDIPEGYSVSREKKERFSLILESASTNQTSMYLCASSLRTAAVTDTQYFGPGTRLTVL.